This T cell receptor beta chain was identified in a study of human T cells and chemical hapten exposure. In TCRdb, the RACE reads were re-called with MiXCR into one record per CDR3 protein. The repertoire includes fewer than 100,000 distinct CDR3 sequences, roughly 12% of them detected once, and around 2.2% sits in the top ten. Study-level findings and limits: Alopecia affecting every donor means their immune response may not match healthy people's.

Noted time point: patch test 1, 2 weeks after DPC sensitization. Treatment in this sample: therapeutic diphenylcyclopropenone sensitization with weekly scalp DPC. The germline gives CDR1 SEHNR, CDR2 FQNEAQ (reference sequence). V lost 4 bases to trimming and J lost 3 bases; unmatched junction nucleotides: 8. The CDR3 runs to 15 residues. This clonotype was detected a few times. Antigen specificity is unknown. The genes are TRBV7-9 and TRBJ1-2; 7 nucleotides agree with TRBD1. This receptor was obtained from a woman in her 40s with alopecia areata. Some clones in this sample may be carry-over from other donors' samples. Sequences were derived from whole blood, sampled in connection with sensitization to the hapten diphenylcyclopropenone (DPC). CDR3 DNA sequence: TGTGCCAGCAGCTCCTTGACAGGGAGGGACTATGGCTACACCTTC. This gives the protein CASSSLTGRDYGYTF.